Listed below are T cell receptor beta chains from one sample, sequenced in a study of blood T cells in healthy people across ages. TCRdb processed the 5' RACE reads anew with MiXCR; each CDR3 protein has one entry. This repertoire shows 650,000 to 1,000,000 distinct CDR3 sequences, roughly 34% found once; its top ten account for 13%. The sample taken for sequencing was blood. The receptor set was obtained from a man aged 18 to 30 in good health. CDR3s include the opening cysteine and the closing phenylalanine or tryptophan.

V gene: TRBV9
CDR3 protein: CASSATGGSLDTQYF

V gene: TRBV5-6
CDR3 protein: CASSFSGDRTEAFF

V gene: TRBV4-1
CDR3 protein: CASSQGQGTPGYTF

V gene: TRBV12-3/TRBV12-4
CDR3 protein: CASRSTGAIYGYTF

V gene: TRBV29-1
CDR3 protein: CSGTGVEADTQYF

V gene: TRBV7-2
CDR3 protein: CASSLGPLLEQYF

V gene: TRBV29-1
CDR3 protein: CSVDRLQGLKNTEAFF

V gene: TRBV7-6
CDR3 protein: CASSQDRGGGQETQYF

V gene: TRBV18
CDR3 protein: CASSPGCEQFF

V gene: TRBV12-3/TRBV12-4
CDR3 protein: CASSPAGHAYEQYF

V gene: TRBV29-1
CDR3 protein: CSAYTGGGYNEQFF

V gene: TRBV6-5
CDR3 protein: CASSSWTALNEAFF

V gene: TRBV28
CDR3 protein: CASSPTGGIEELFF

V gene: TRBV6-1
CDR3 protein: CASSESVYNEQFF

V gene: TRBV20-1
CDR3 protein: CSARRLGSANTDTQYF

V gene: TRBV19
CDR3 protein: CASSSQTNQPQHF

V gene: TRBV5-1
CDR3 protein: CASMQDQNTGELFF

V gene: TRBV20-1
CDR3 protein: CSARGDGTNEQFF

V gene: TRBV6-5
CDR3 protein: CASSRGSQVSYEQYF

V gene: TRBV20-1
CDR3 protein: CSARDPQRGGVDEQFF

V gene: TRBV9
CDR3 protein: CASSPGQEQFF

V gene: TRBV5-1
CDR3 protein: CASSHRLGETQYF

V gene: TRBV28
CDR3 protein: CASSLGVMSSLAKNIQYF

V gene: TRBV28
CDR3 protein: CASRVPGQGNQPQHF

V gene: TRBV5-5
CDR3 protein: CAGSPGTGINQPQHF

V gene: TRBV6-2/TRBV6-3
CDR3 protein: CASSLGGLSYEQYF

V gene: TRBV24-1
CDR3 protein: CATSVQGRFQPQHF

V gene: TRBV20-1
CDR3 protein: CSARERGVFYEQFF

V gene: TRBV7-3
CDR3 protein: CASSLLGEAVDTQYF

V gene: TRBV12-3/TRBV12-4
CDR3 protein: CASSFPKDTQYF

V gene: TRBV4-3
CDR3 protein: CASSRMQGAEGKAFF

V gene: TRBV20-1
CDR3 protein: CSAGRALNEQFF

V gene: TRBV12-3/TRBV12-4
CDR3 protein: CASSFNPRDFQETQYF

V gene: TRBV20-1
CDR3 protein: CSARGTGQGNTEAFF

V gene: TRBV6-6
CDR3 protein: CASSPPTTEQYF

V gene: TRBV7-9
CDR3 protein: CASSPGGTGVNTEAFF

V gene: TRBV5-1
CDR3 protein: CASSVGQGADTQYF

V gene: TRBV29-1
CDR3 protein: CSAVGGAGKQYF

V gene: TRBV6-4
CDR3 protein: CASSDSSRGRLSANTEAFF

V gene: TRBV7-2
CDR3 protein: CASSSNNRPHYGYTF

V gene: TRBV10-3
CDR3 protein: CAISEGSGGLNEQFF

V gene: TRBV12-3/TRBV12-4
CDR3 protein: CASSFNSGGNQPQHF

V gene: TRBV3-1
CDR3 protein: CASSQDAGGVQPQHF

V gene: TRBV4-1
CDR3 protein: CASSQGWASGGGTDTQYF

V gene: TRBV2
CDR3 protein: CASTGGRTDTQYF

V gene: TRBV20-1
CDR3 protein: CSAAGQGVGQPQHF

V gene: TRBV15
CDR3 protein: CATSPAQGPYGYTF

V gene: TRBV6-5
CDR3 protein: CASIDKRGTGTSEQFF

V gene: TRBV4-3
CDR3 protein: CASSQDRGIGSPLHF

V gene: TRBV4-3
CDR3 protein: CASSQSRVVLYEQYF